This TCR beta chain is drawn from a study of blood T cell repertoires in COVID-19. About the research overall: Some COVID-19 samples were acute and others convalescent; all came from the United States, Italy and Spain. Nucleic acid was either cDNA or gDNA, and it came from T cells, B-cell-depleted T cells, or PBMCs.

How the authors handled the data: The authors estimated nucleated cell counts from reference gene primer amplification. Profiled with immunoSEQ multiplex PCR; TCRdb holds only in-frame clones, not every one. That table is the source of V, J and clone size, and D and trimming were worked out from the DNA. The sample lists more than 110,000 clones, more than 75% occurring once. Unmatched junction bases numbered 5, after V lost 1 base and J lost 4 bases. Germline CDR1 reads SGHTA; CDR2 reads FQGNSA. The CDR3 consists of 17 residues. The sequence derives from a woman in her forties with acute or convalescent COVID-19. The specimen was peripheral blood. The chain uses TRBV7-2 and TRBJ2-5; TRBD2 aligns across 14 bases. In DNA, the CDR3 is TGTGCCAGCAGCTTAGGGACTAGCGGGAGGAGTGGAGAGACCCAGTACTTC. Translating it yields CASSLGTSGRSGETQYF.